This T cell receptor (beta chain) comes out of a study of T-cell memory formation after mild COVID-19 (dated by TCRdb to the early 2020s). In the study overall: TCR sequence clusters from the two donors were largely donor specific. Two young, previously healthy adult volunteers, one female and one male, were included in the cohort. T-cell clones expanding and contracting after mild COVID-19 in two donors were tracked by longitudinal TCRalpha and TCRbeta repertoire sequencing. What the research found in general, with its limitations: Some responding clones were found in pre-infection memory, which suggests that pre-existing cross-reactive memory T cells took part in the SARS-CoV-2 response. The study covered only two mild cases, and larger cohorts including severe cases with pre-infection samples were considered necessary. Contracting CD4+ clones were found mainly in CM and EM memory subsets, while CD8+ clones were enriched in EMRA. Balanced CD4/CD8 phenotypes were observed for clones contracting from day 15 to 85, whereas a bias towards CD4+ was observed for a second wave of clones expanding from day 15 to 37. SARS-CoV-2 specificity was not confirmed for the second-wave clones peaking on day 37.

Details on this clonotype: Its binding antigen is unknown. Base qualities are not at hand, and no much larger clone is one base apart.

The CDR3 has 10 amino acids, counting the end cysteine and phenylalanine. CDR3 DNA only is kept here, 30 bases in frame from base 1. The germline ends are 4 bases apart after V is trimmed by 3 bases and J by 10 bases. CDR1 and CDR2 were assigned from the germline V gene as MNHNS and SASEGT. Ficoll-Paque density gradient centrifugation was used to isolate PBMCs. Instrument used: Illumina NovaSeq 6000. cDNA libraries for TCRalpha and TCRbeta were prepared by 5'RACE using constant-segment primers, with sample barcodes and unique molecular identifiers added. Trizol reagent was used to extract RNA from every sample. Amplification of the libraries took two PCR steps, and the second step added a second sample barcode plus Illumina TruSeq adapters. Sequencing of the libraries was done on an Illumina NovaSeq, producing 2 x 150 bp paired-end reads. The published analysis was carried out like this. Demultiplexing of reads and collapsing into UMI-guided consensus sequences were performed with migec v1.2.7. Using mixcr v2.1.11, the UMI consensuses were aligned to TRA and TRB V and J templates and assembled into clonotypes. A clonotype was counted as expanded or contracted only when both edgeR and NoisET called the clonotype significant, with the noise models trained on biological replicates. For edgeR calls, a false discovery rate-adjusted p below 0.01 and a log2 fold-change threshold of 1 were applied. As an exploratory analysis of dynamics, PCA with hierarchical clustering was applied to max-normalized trajectories of the 1000 most abundant clonotypes. Separately sequenced CD4+ and CD8+ repertoires were used to assign a CD4 or CD8 phenotype to each responding clone. The public reads were run again by TCRdb, first through fastp at Q25 and then through MiXCR, and only productive beta chains were kept. Here each entry gathers all rows of one CDR3 protein and keeps the most common genes and DNA. These V and J calls rely on TCRdb rather than the paper's analysis. This sample comprises fewer than 60,000 distinct CDR3 sequences, about 12% of them detected only once. Approximately 25% of the sample lies in the top ten.

This clonotype originated in a man aged 18 to 29 who had mild COVID-19 (a few samples of this study predate the infection). The sample titles of this study are shuffled in the database, so cell type and time point are left out; the donor was told from shared clones. The material sequenced was PBMCs or a T cell subset sorted from them (not recorded which). The chain is assembled from TRBV6-1 and TRBJ2-4; no D segment can be confidently identified. The encoded CDR3 is CASSDVIQYF. The nucleotide sequence reads as follows: TGTGCCAGCAGTGACGTAATTCAGTACTTC.